The clone carrying this T cell receptor beta chain was detected only a few times. Its antigen remains unidentified. The length of the CDR3 is 14 residues. Per germline, CDR1 MNHNS and CDR2 SASEGT. The V gene end was trimmed by 7 bases and the J gene end by 5 bases; junction bases not matched to a gene: 9. The data were obtained in a study of response to subunit inactivated influenza vaccine. TCRdb called the RT-PCR reads again in MiXCR, with one record for every CDR3 protein. The sample yields about 190,000 distinct CDR3 sequences, around an eighth seen once. Findings of the study overall: The study's authors posited that every seasonal influenza vaccination enlists few new T cells.

This chain joins TRBV6-1 and TRBJ1-1; 8 bases are a match to TRBD1. Specimen: CD8+ T cells sorted from PBMCs, collected roughly 5 days after vaccination. This receptor was obtained from a man between 50 and 59 years old who received an inactivated influenza vaccine. Here the CDR3 reads CASTERQGWTEAFF. CDR3 nucleotide sequence: TGTGCCAGCACCGAAAGACAGGGGTGGACTGAAGCTTTCTTT.